The 24 T cell receptor beta chains in this list originate from one sample, sequenced in a study of blood T cell repertoires in COVID-19. Some clones are missing from TCRdb's copy, which holds only in-frame ones; the method was immunoSEQ multiplex PCR. The sample contains a few hundred thousand clones, over 80% of which appear only once. The source material was PBMCs or T cells enriched from blood (not recorded which). The receptor set was obtained from a woman younger than 30 who had recovered from COVID-19.

This clone has only one observation. This rearrangement joins TRBV7-9 to TRBJ1-2; possible D gene TRBD1, 6 bases. The CDR3 has 15 amino acids. The V and J ends lost 6 bases and 2 bases respectively, with 16 bases between them. Germline loops: CDR1 SEHNR, CDR2 FQNEAQ (reference sequence). CDR3 sequence reads: CASRMTGSLNYGYTF. As DNA, the CDR3 is TGTGCCAGCAGAATGACAGGCAGCCTGAACTATGGCTACACCTTC.

This chain joins TRBV30 and TRBJ1-1; 8 nucleotides agree with TRBD1. The junction had 2 bases not matched to a gene; V was cut back by 1 base and J by 1 base. CDR1 is GTSNPN, CDR2 SVGIG, per germline (reference sequence). This CDR3 spans 14 amino acids. The CDR3 sequence is CAWSGTGTNTEAFF. In DNA, the CDR3 is TGTGCCTGGAGTGGGACAGGGACGAACACTGAAGCTTTCTTT.

This clone was observed a single time. The chain carries TRBV7-9 and TRBJ2-5, with 7 bases identical to TRBD2. Germline-derived CDR1 and CDR2 are SEHNR and FQNEAQ (reference sequence). The CDR3 has 15 amino acids. V was pared by 1 base and J by 5 bases, with 7 bases of the junction left unmatched. The CDR3 reads CASSLDVGEGETQYF. In DNA, the CDR3 is TGTGCCAGCAGCTTAGACGTAGGGGAGGGGGAGACCCAGTACTTC.

The chain joins TRBV14 to TRBJ2-7; D is uncertain. V shed 4 bases and J shed 5 bases, with 9 bases lying between them. The CDR3 consists of 12 residues. Germline loops: CDR1 SGHDN, CDR2 FVKESK. CDR3 nucleotides: TGTGCCAGCAGCCCTTTTAATAACGAGCAGTACTTC. Translation: CASSPFNNEQYF.

A few counts support this clone. The chain carries TRBV5-1 and TRBJ2-3, with 7 bases fitting TRBD2. This CDR3 spans 15 amino acids. CDR1 is SGHRS and CDR2 is YFSETQ in the germline V gene. J lost 2 bases, V lost 4 bases, and 7 bases had no gene match. The CDR3 protein is CASSSGKELTDTQYF. For the CDR3, the DNA is TGCGCCAGCAGCAGCGGGAAAGAGCTCACAGATACGCAGTATTTT.

This clone was seen only once. The chain links TRBV21-1 to TRBJ2-3; the table's D call TRBD1 went unverified against the DNA. TRBV21-1 is flagged as a pseudogene. This CDR3 has 16 residues. The CDR3 sequence: CASSKGSGGFTDTQYF. Here the CDR3 DNA reads TGTGCCAGCAGCAAAGGTTCAGGGGGCTTCACAGATACGCAGTATTTT.

This clone was seen a handful of times. The chain links TRBV7-9 to TRBJ1-2; D remains ambiguous. The germline CDR1 and CDR2 sequences are SEHNR and FQNEAQ (reference sequence). The CDR3 is made up of 13 amino acids. Trimming removed 5 bases at V and 5 bases at J, with 12 bases between. The CDR3 DNA follows: TGTGCCAGCAGCCCCCTGGGCGGGTATGGCTACACCTTC. It yields the protein CASSPLGGYGYTF.

This clone was counted between two and nine times. The chain couples TRBV19 to TRBJ2-2, with 10 bases that match TRBD1. Losses at the gene ends were 8 bases for V and 4 bases for J; bases not matched to a gene: 10. The CDR3 is 16 amino acids. The germline V gene has CDR1 LNHDA and CDR2 SQIVND (reference sequence). CDR3 DNA: TGTGCCAGTGGCACTTCTGGACAGGGGGGCACCGGGGAGCTGTTTTTT. Encoded protein: CASGTSGQGGTGELFF.

The rearrangement uses TRBV6-2 or TRBV6-3 and TRBJ1-5, with D perhaps matching TRBD1 (5 bases). V shed 2 bases and J shed 5 bases, with 13 bases lying between them. This CDR3 region has 15 residues. Germline V gene sequence: CDR1 MNHEY, CDR2 SVGEGT. DNA of the CDR3: TGTGCCAGCAGTTACCGTCGGGCGGGGGATCAGCCCCAGCATTTT. It yields the protein CASSYRRAGDQPQHF.

For the CDR3, the DNA is TGTGCCAGCAGCTTGGGGTCAGCGGGAAACACCATATATTTT. Translation: CASSLGSAGNTIYF. The gene calls are TRBV5-4 and TRBJ1-3, with D uncertain. The CDR3 length is 14 residues. Trimming took off 0 bases at V and 4 bases at J, with 8 bases between the two ends. Germline V lookup: CDR1 SGHNT, CDR2 YYREEE (reference sequence).

The chain joins TRBV19 to TRBJ1-2; 8 nucleotides match TRBD1. CDR1 LNHDA and CDR2 SQIVND come from the germline V gene (reference sequence). With 8 bases clipped from V and 3 bases from J, the junction kept 17 bases outside the gene matches. This CDR3 is 17 amino acids long. The CDR3 nucleotides read TGTGCCAGTCGACCTCCTGCAGGACAGGGTAGGGACTATGGCTACACCTTC. Protein product: CASRPPAGQGRDYGYTF.

The chain has TRBV4-3 and TRBJ1-2; a possible D gene is TRBD1 (5 bases). The CDR3 has 15 amino acids. From germline, CDR1 is LGHNA and CDR2 YSLEER. V lost 2 bases, J lost 6 bases, and 16 bases lay in between. The CDR3 nucleotides are TGCGCCAGCAGCCAAACCCGGGGGATTGGTAATGGCTACACCTTC. Residues: CASSQTRGIGNGYTF.

This clone was seen only a few times. The V call is TRBV4-1, the J call TRBJ2-1; D call uncertain. The germline CDR1 and CDR2 sequences are MGHRA and YSYEKL. Trimming pared 3 bases from V and 10 bases from J, leaving 10 bases between. There are 12 residues in the CDR3. The DNA for the CDR3 is TGCGCCAGCAGCCAGCCGTCTGGCGAGCAGTTCTTC. Translation gives CASSQPSGEQFF.

This clone was found once. V is TRBV19 and J is TRBJ1-2; no firm D call. The germline V gene has CDR1 LNHDA and CDR2 SQIVND (reference sequence). The CDR3 spans 13 residues. With 1 base removed from V and 3 bases from J, the gap between germline ends came to 6 bases. CDR3 sequence reads: CASSIGGDYGYTF. CDR3 sequence (DNA): TGTGCCAGTAGTATAGGCGGCGACTATGGCTACACCTTC.

This sequence joins TRBV4-1 and TRBJ2-1; a possible D gene is TRBD1 (7 bases). Germline-derived CDR1 and CDR2 are MGHRA and YSYEKL. The V end lost 8 bases, the J end lost 3 bases, and 11 bases lay between the germline ends. The CDR3 is made up of 13 amino acids. CDR3 sequence (DNA): TGCGCCAGCCGGGGGACAGACTACAATGAGCAGTTCTTC. This codes for CASRGTDYNEQFF.

V is TRBV5-4 and J is TRBJ1-4; 7 bases are shared with TRBD1. CDR1 is SGHNT and CDR2 is YYREEE in the germline V gene (reference sequence). This CDR3 comprises 14 residues. Trimming removed 4 bases from V and 8 bases from J; junction bases left unmatched: 8. The CDR3 region has the DNA TGTGCCAGCAGCGAGAGGACAGGAAACGAAAAACTGTTTTTT. Its translation is CASSERTGNEKLFF.

Worth noting for this clone: The sample has other DNA sequences that encode this CDR3 too. This chain connects TRBV9 to TRBJ2-1; possible D gene TRBD2, 7 bases. V was pared by 0 bases and J by 1 base, with 8 bases between. The CDR3 has 15 amino acids. CDR1 SGDLS and CDR2 YYNGEE come from the germline V gene. The CDR3 nucleotides read TGTGCCAGCAGCGTAGAGGGGGGGTCCTACAATGAGCAGTTCTTC. It codes for CASSVEGGSYNEQFF.

The rearrangement uses TRBV5-1 and TRBJ2-1, with 7 bases identical to TRBD2. This CDR3 spans 18 amino acids. Germline CDR1 reads SGHRS; CDR2 reads YFSETQ. V was pared by 1 base and J by 0 bases, with 10 bases of the junction left unmatched. CDR3: CASSLLRGGRDSYNEQFF. The CDR3 DNA is TGCGCCAGCAGCTTGTTGCGGGGAGGGCGGGACTCCTACAATGAGCAGTTCTTC. Variable domain in full (rest from reference TRBV5-1 and TRBJ2-1): KAGVTQTPRYLIKTRGQQVTLSCSPISGHRSVSWYQQTPGQGLQFLFEYFSETQRNKGNFPGRFSGRQFSNSRSEMNVSTLELGDSALYLCASSLLRGGRDSYNEQFFGPGTRLTVL.

The chain recombines TRBV29-1 with TRBJ1-1, with D possibly matching TRBD1 (6 bases). CDR3 length: 13 amino acids. Germline assignment: CDR1 SQVTM and CDR2 ANQGSEA. Trimming took off 8 bases at V and 1 base at J, with 14 bases between the two ends. CDR3 residues: CSTHRDENTEAFF. The CDR3 region has the DNA TGCAGCACGCACAGGGATGAGAACACTGAAGCTTTCTTT.

CDR3 protein: CATSDISGTAGLAGITGELFF. The CDR3 bases are TGTGCCACCAGTGATATATCCGGGACTGCTGGACTAGCGGGAATCACCGGGGAGCTGTTTTTT. The chain links TRBV24-1 to TRBJ2-2; 12 nucleotides line up with TRBD2. J lost 4 bases, V lost 3 bases, and 17 bases had no gene match. Germline V gene sequence: CDR1 KGHDR, CDR2 SFDVKD. CDR3 length: 21 residues.

The chain uses TRBV18 and TRBJ1-6; maybe TRBD1 (6 bases). The CDR3 contains 15 residues. V gave up 0 bases and J gave up 9 bases, with 12 bases separating them. CDR1 KGHSH and CDR2 LQKENI come from the germline V gene. CDR3 DNA: TGTGCCAGCTCACCACCCACAGGGCTCGGTTCACCCCTCCACTTT. This encodes CASSPPTGLGSPLHF.

The chain recombines TRBV28 with TRBJ1-2; 8 positions agree with TRBD1. Trimming took 6 bases from V and 5 from J; bases not matched to a gene: 11. This CDR3 contains 15 residues. Germline CDR1 is MDHEN and CDR2 is SYDVKM. In DNA form, the CDR3 reads TGTGCCAGCAGCCCCACCCAGGACAGGGATTATGGCTACACCTTC. Amino acid sequence: CASSPTQDRDYGYTF.

The DNA for the CDR3 is TGCGCCAGCAGCTTACGGGGGTTTGGAAACACTGAAGCTTTCTTT. Amino acids: CASSLRGFGNTEAFF. This chain connects TRBV5-1 to TRBJ1-1; maybe TRBD1 (5 bases). Trimming left V 2 bases short and J 2 bases short, with 13 bases between. The V gene's germline CDR1 is SGHRS and CDR2 YFSETQ. The CDR3 length is 15 residues.

The chain is built from TRBV20-1 and TRBJ1-2, with unresolved D. Trimming took off 3 bases at V and 5 bases at J, with 7 bases between the two ends. CDR3 size: 11 residues. Per germline, CDR1 DFQATT and CDR2 SNEGSKA (reference sequence). The CDR3 sequence: CSARVVYGYTF. DNA for the CDR3: TGCAGTGCTAGGGTAGTTTATGGCTACACCTTC.